The sequence of this T cell receptor (beta chain) was determined in a study of PD-1 blockade in mismatch repair-deficient tumors. For the study at large: Patients had about a dozen mismatch repair-deficient cancer types and were previously treated and progressing. Points from the study as a whole: Tumor-resident clones, often undetectable pretreatment in blood, expanded then contracted after pembrolizumab.

A word on this clone: The antigen remains unidentified.

Clones were read by immunoSEQ multiplex PCR, and TCRdb kept only the in-frame ones, dropping some. The sample has around 40,000 clones; approximately 85% are singletons. TCRs were sequenced from three patients responding to pembrolizumab. The CDR3 has 15 amino acids. V lost 9 bases and J lost 3, with 19 bases in between. The germline gives CDR1 SGHVS, CDR2 FQNEAQ. Material: peripheral blood, obtained 76 weeks after starting pembrolizumab. This TCR derives from an adult with mismatch repair-deficient cancer. This chain uses TRBV7-8 with TRBJ2-3; D is uncertain. CDR3 sequence reads: CASRPFGASTDTQYF. The CDR3 DNA reads TGTGCCAGTAGGCCTTTTGGCGCCAGTACAGATACGCAGTATTTT.